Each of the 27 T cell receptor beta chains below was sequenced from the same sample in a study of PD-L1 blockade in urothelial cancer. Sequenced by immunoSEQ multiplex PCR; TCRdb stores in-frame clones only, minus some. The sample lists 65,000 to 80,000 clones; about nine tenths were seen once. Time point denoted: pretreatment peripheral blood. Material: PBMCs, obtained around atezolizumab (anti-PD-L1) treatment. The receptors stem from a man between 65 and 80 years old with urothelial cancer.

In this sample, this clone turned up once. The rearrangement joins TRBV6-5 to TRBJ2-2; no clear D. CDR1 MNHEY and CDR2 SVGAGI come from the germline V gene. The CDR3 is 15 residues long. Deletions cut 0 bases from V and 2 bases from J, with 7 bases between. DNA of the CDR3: TGTGCCAGCAGTTACTCGAGATTAAACACCGGGGAGCTGTTTTTT. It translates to CASSYSRLNTGELFF.

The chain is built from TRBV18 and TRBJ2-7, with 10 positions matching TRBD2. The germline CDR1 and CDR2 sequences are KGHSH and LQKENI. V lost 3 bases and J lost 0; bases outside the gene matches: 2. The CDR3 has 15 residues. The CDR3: CASSPQREGSYEQYF. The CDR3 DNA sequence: TGTGCCAGCTCACCCCAGCGGGAGGGCTCCTACGAGCAGTACTTC. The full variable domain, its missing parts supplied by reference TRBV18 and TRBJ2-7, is NAGVMQNPRHLVRRRGQEARLRCSPMKGHSHVYWYRQLPEEGLKFMVYLQKENIIDESGMPKERFSAEFPKEGPSILRIQQVVRGDSAAYFCASSPQREGSYEQYFGPGTRLTVT.

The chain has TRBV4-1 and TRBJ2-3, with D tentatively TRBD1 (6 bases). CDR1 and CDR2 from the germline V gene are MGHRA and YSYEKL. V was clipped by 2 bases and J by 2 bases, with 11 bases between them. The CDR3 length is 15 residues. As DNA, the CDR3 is TGCGCCAGCAGCCAAACAGGGTCCAACACAGATACGCAGTATTTT. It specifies CASSQTGSNTDTQYF.

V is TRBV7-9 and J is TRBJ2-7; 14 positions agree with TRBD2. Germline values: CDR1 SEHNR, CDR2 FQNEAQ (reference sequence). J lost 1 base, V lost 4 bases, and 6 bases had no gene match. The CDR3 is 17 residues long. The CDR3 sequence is CASSSGTSGSLSYEQYF. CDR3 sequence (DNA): TGTGCCAGCAGCTCCGGGACTAGCGGGAGCCTATCCTACGAGCAGTACTTC.

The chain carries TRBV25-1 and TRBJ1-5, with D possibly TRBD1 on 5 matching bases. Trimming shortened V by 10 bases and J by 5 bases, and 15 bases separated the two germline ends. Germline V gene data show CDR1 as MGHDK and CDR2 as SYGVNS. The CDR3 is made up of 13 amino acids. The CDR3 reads CANTAGGYQPQHF. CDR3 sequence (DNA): TGTGCCAACACCGCGGGGGGGTATCAGCCCCAGCATTTT.

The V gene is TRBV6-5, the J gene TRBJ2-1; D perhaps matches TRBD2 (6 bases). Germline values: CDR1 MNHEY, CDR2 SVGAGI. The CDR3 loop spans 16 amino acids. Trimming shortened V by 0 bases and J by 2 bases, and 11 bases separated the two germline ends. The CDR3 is CASSYSTGAAYNEQFF. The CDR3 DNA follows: TGTGCCAGCAGTTACTCGACGGGAGCCGCCTACAATGAGCAGTTCTTC.

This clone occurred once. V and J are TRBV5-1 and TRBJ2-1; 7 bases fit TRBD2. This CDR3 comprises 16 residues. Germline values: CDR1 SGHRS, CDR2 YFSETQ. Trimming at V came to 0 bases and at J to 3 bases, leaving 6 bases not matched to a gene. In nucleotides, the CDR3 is TGCGCCAGCAGCTTGGAGCCTAGCGGAGTCTACAATGAGCAGTTCTTC. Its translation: CASSLEPSGVYNEQFF.

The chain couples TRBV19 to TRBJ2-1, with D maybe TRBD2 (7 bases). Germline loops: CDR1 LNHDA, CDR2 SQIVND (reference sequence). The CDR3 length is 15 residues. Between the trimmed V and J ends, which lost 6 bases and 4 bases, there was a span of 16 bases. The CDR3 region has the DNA TGTGCCAGTAGGCCACAGGGACTACCGTACAATGAGCAGTTCTTC. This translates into CASRPQGLPYNEQFF.

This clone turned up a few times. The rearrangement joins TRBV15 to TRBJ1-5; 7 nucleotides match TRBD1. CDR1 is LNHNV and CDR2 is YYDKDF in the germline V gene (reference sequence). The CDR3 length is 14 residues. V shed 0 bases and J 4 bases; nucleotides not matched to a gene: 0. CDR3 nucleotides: TGTGCCACCAGCAGAGAACAGGGGAATCAGCCCCAGCATTTT. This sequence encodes CATSREQGNQPQHF.

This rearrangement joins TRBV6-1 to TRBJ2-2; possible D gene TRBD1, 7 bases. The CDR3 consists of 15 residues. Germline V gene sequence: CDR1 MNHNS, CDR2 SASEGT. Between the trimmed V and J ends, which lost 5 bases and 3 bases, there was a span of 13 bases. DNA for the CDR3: TGTGCCAGCAGTCCCCGCAGGGGGGACACCGGGGAGCTGTTTTTT. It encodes CASSPRRGDTGELFF.

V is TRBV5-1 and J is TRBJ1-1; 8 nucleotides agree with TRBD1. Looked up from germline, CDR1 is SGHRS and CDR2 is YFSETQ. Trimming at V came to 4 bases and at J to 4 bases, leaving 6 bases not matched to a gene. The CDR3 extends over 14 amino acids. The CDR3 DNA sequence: TGCGCCAGCAGCCGCGGACAGGGCGGCACTGAAGCTTTCTTT. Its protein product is CASSRGQGGTEAFF.

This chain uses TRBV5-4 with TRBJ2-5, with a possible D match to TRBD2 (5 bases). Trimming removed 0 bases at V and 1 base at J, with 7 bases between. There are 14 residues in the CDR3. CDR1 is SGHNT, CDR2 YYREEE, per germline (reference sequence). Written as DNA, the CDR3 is TGTGCCAGCAGCTTGGGGCTAGCCCAAGAGACCCAGTACTTC. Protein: CASSLGLAQETQYF.

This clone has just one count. CDR3 DNA sequence: TGTGCCAGCAGCCGAATAGCGGGAGTAGGGGATACGCAGTATTTT. It yields the protein CASSRIAGVGDTQYF. The V call is TRBV7-3, the J call TRBJ2-3; 9 bases are shared with TRBD2. The junction had 9 bases not matched to a gene; V was cut back by 5 bases and J by 6 bases. This CDR3 is built from 15 residues. The germline V gene has CDR1 SGHTA and CDR2 FQGTGA.

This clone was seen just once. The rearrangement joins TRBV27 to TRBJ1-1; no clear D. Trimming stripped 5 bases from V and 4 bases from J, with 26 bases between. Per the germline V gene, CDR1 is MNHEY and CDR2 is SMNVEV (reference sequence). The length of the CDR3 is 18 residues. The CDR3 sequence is CASSPTPPRPTSGTEAFF. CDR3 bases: TGTGCCAGCAGTCCCACCCCTCCCAGGCCTACAAGTGGCACTGAAGCTTTCTTT.

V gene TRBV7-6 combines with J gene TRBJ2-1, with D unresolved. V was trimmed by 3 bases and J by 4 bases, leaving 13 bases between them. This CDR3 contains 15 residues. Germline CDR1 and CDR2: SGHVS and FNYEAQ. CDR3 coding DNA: TGTGCCAGCAGCTTTTCGGCAGGCCAATACAATGAGCAGTTCTTC. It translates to CASSFSAGQYNEQFF.

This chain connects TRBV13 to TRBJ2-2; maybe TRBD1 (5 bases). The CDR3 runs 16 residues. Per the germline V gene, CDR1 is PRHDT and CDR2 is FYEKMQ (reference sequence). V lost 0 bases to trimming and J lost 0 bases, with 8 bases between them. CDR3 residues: CASSLGQATNTGELFF. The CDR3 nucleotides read TGTGCCAGCAGCTTAGGACAGGCGACGAACACCGGGGAGCTGTTTTTT.

This CDR3 is CSVSEGDYGYTF. In nucleotides, the CDR3 is TGCAGCGTCTCTGAAGGGGACTATGGCTACACCTTC. The chain joins TRBV29-1 to TRBJ1-2; tentatively, D is TRBD1 (5 bases). This CDR3 has 12 amino acids. The germline V gene has CDR1 SQVTM and CDR2 ANQGSEA. V dropped 6 bases and J dropped 3 bases, with 11 bases sitting between them.

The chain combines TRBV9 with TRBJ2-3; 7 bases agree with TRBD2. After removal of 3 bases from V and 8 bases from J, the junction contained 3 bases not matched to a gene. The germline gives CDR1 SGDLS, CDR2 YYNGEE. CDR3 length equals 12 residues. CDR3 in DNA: TGTGCCAGCAGCGCGACTAGCAGTACGCAGTATTTT. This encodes CASSATSSTQYF.

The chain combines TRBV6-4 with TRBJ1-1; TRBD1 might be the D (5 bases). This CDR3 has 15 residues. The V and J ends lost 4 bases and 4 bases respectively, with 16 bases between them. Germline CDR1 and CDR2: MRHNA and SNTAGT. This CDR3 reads CASSASLGGPTEAFF. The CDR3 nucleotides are TGTGCCAGCAGTGCCTCCTTGGGGGGTCCCACTGAAGCTTTCTTT.

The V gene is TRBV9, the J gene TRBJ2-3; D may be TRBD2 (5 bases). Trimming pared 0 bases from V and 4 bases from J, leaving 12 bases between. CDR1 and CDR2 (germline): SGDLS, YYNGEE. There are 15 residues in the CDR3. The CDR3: CASSVAPAASDTQYF. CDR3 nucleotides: TGTGCCAGCAGCGTAGCTCCAGCGGCCTCAGATACGCAGTATTTT.

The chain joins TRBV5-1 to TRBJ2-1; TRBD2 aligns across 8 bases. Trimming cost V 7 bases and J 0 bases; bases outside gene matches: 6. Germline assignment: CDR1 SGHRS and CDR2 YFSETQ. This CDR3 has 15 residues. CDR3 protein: CASSYSGNSYNEQFF. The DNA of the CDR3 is TGCGCCAGCTCCTATAGCGGGAACTCCTACAATGAGCAGTTCTTC. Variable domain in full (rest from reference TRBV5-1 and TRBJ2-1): KAGVTQTPRYLIKTRGQQVTLSCSPISGHRSVSWYQQTPGQGLQFLFEYFSETQRNKGNFPGRFSGRQFSNSRSEMNVSTLELGDSALYLCASSYSGNSYNEQFFGPGTRLTVL.

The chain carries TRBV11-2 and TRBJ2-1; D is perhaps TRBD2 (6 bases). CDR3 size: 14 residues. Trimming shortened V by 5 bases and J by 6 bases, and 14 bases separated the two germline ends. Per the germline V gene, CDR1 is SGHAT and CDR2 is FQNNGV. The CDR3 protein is CASSIAAGPNEQFF. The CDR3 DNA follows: TGTGCCAGCAGCATCGCGGCGGGACCCAATGAGCAGTTCTTC.

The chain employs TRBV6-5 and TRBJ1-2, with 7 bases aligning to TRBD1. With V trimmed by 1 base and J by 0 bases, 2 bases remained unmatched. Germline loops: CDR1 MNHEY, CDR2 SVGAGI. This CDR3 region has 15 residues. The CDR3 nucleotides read TGTGCCAGCAGTTACTTAGGGACAGCTAACTATGGCTACACCTTC. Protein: CASSYLGTANYGYTF.

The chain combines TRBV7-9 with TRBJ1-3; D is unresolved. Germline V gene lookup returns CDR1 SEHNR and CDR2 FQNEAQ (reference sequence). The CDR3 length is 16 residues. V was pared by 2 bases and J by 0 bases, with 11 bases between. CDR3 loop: CASSLRWGDSGNTIYF. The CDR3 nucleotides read TGTGCCAGCAGCTTAAGGTGGGGAGACTCTGGAAACACCATATATTTT.

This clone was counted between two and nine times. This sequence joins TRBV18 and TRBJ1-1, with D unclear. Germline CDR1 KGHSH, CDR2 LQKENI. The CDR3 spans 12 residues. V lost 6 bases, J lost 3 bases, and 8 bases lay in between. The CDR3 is CASSQRDTEAFF. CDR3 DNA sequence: TGTGCCAGCTCCCAGAGGGACACTGAAGCTTTCTTT.

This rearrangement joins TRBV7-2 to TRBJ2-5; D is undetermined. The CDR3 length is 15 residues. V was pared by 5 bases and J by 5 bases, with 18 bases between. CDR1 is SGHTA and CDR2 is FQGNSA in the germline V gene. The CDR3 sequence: CASSLYLGLGETQYF. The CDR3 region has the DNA TGTGCCAGCAGCCTCTACTTGGGCCTCGGTGAGACCCAGTACTTC.

The CDR3 coding sequence is TGTGCCAGCAGTGGAGGACCAGGGGGCTTCGAGCAGTACTTC. This codes for CASSGGPGGFEQYF. The J gene is TRBJ2-7, the V gene TRBV2; 8 bases are shared with TRBD1. The CDR3 length is 14 residues. After removal of 4 bases from V and 6 bases from J, the junction contained 8 bases not matched to a gene. Germline-derived CDR1 and CDR2 are SNHLY and FYNNEI.